The 5 T cell receptor beta chains presented below share a single source sample, sequenced in a study of cytomegalovirus exposure and HLA in healthy donors. PCR primers comprised 60 Vbeta and 13 Jbeta primers. Generated by immunoSEQ multiplex PCR, the TCRdb table keeps only in-frame clones and is missing some. The sample has over 60,000 clones; 70% to 80% are singletons. The sample taken for sequencing was PBMCs. These receptors were taken from a man aged 18 to 29 in good health and CMV-seronegative.

This clone was seen more than once but under ten times. The CDR3 sequence: CASSRTGLYEQYF. In DNA form, the CDR3 reads TGTGCCAGTAGTAGAACAGGTCTCTACGAGCAGTACTTC. The chain is built from TRBV19 and TRBJ2-7; D perhaps matches TRBD1 (5 bases). This CDR3 has 13 residues. The V end was cut by 4 bases, the J end by 3 bases, with 10 bases between. Germline CDR1 is LNHDA and CDR2 is SQIVND (reference sequence).

CDR3 DNA sequence: TGCGCCAGCAGCCAAGTACGAGTCTCTGAAGCTTTCTTT. Amino acids: CASSQVRVSEAFF. The rearrangement uses TRBV4-3 and TRBJ1-1; D remains ambiguous. The V end was cut by 1 base, the J end by 6 bases, with 9 bases between. Germline CDR1 reads LGHNA; CDR2 reads YSLEER. CDR3 size: 13 residues.

The chain links TRBV2 to TRBJ1-1, with a tentative D call TRBD1 (5 bases). V was shortened by 7 bases and J by 1 base, with 10 bases between the two germline ends. Germline loops: CDR1 SNHLY, CDR2 FYNNEI. The CDR3 runs to 13 residues. This CDR3 reads CASIPDTNTEAFF. The CDR3 DNA reads TGTGCCAGCATCCCGGACACGAACACTGAAGCTTTCTTT.

The chain couples TRBV19 to TRBJ1-1, with TRBD1 as a possible D gene (6 bases). CDR1 is LNHDA, CDR2 SQIVND, per germline (reference sequence). V was cut by 4 bases and J by 1 base, with 10 bases left in between. This CDR3 region has 14 residues. CDR3 protein: CASSNRGANTEAFF. Here the CDR3 DNA reads TGTGCCAGTAGTAACCGGGGGGCGAACACTGAAGCTTTCTTT.

The gene calls are TRBV6-5 and TRBJ1-6, with 7 bases matching TRBD1. Germline V gives CDR1 MNHEY, CDR2 SVGAGI. The CDR3 has 15 residues. V lost 5 bases to trimming and J lost 7 bases; unmatched junction nucleotides: 8. The CDR3 loop is CASSRQGTRNSPLHF. The DNA for the CDR3 is TGTGCCAGCAGTAGACAGGGTACGAGAAATTCACCCCTCCACTTT.